The subject of this entry is one TCR beta chain. The source of the sample is a study of tumor and adjacent non-tumor tissue in lung cancer. RNA was extracted from bulk tissue without any cell sorting. The normal lung tissue was taken more than 3 cm from the tumor edge. After removal of 8 bases from V and 7 bases from J, the junction contained 17 bases not matched to a gene. This CDR3 is built from 16 residues. CDR1 and CDR2 (germline): LGHNT, FRNRAP. Three rounds of nested PCR, following a modified ARM-PCR protocol, produced the TCRbeta library. TCRdb independently ran MiXCR on the multiplex PCR reads; one entry per CDR3 protein. The sample has about 80,000 distinct CDR3 sequences, 80% to 90% seen once.

The J gene is TRBJ1-2, the V gene TRBV12-5; 9 bases align to TRBD1. The source material was distant non-tumor lung tissue. The TCR sequence derives from a man in his sixties with non-small cell lung cancer. The CDR3 region is CASCPTGGRLYCGYTF. DNA for the CDR3: TGTGCTAGTTGCCCGACAGGGGGAAGATTATACTGTGGCTACACCTTC.